Below are 10 T cell receptor beta chains sequenced from a single sample in a study of T cell repertoires in cytomegalovirus infection. TCRdb fed the reads into MiXCR, producing one record per CDR3 protein. Here the sample spans approximately 400,000 distinct CDR3 sequences, approximately 32% being singletons. Specimen: PBMCs. The receptors derive from a human donor in good health (CMV status not recorded). Some clones in this sample may be carry-over from other donors' samples.

In its sample, this clonotype was seen a few times. V is TRBV7-8 and J is TRBJ2-3; TRBD2 might be the D (5 bases). CDR1 and CDR2 from the germline V gene are SGHVS and FQNEAQ. The CDR3 sequence is 14 residues long. Trimming cost V 2 bases and J 1 base, with 7 bases left between them. CDR3 sequence reads: CASSLMRGTDTQYF. DNA for the CDR3: TGTGCCAGCAGCTTAATGCGGGGCACAGATACGCAGTATTTT.

J is TRBJ1-1 and V is TRBV2, with D possibly being TRBD1 (5 bases). The CDR3 is 15 amino acids. Germline CDR1 and CDR2: SNHLY and FYNNEI. V lost 0 bases to trimming and J lost 4 bases, with 12 bases between them. CDR3 nucleotides: TGTGCCAGCAGTGAAGCGCCGGGGGTGGGCACTGAAGCTTTCTTT. It yields the protein CASSEAPGVGTEAFF.

The chain links TRBV4-3 to TRBJ1-3; D is undetermined. Between the trimmed V and J ends, which lost 0 bases and 0 bases, there was a span of 12 bases. This CDR3 spans 17 amino acids. Per the germline V gene, CDR1 is LGHNA and CDR2 is YSLEER. The CDR3 sequence: CASSQEARLFSGNTIYF. The CDR3 coding sequence is TGCGCCAGCAGCCAAGAGGCACGGCTTTTCTCTGGAAACACCATATATTTT.

The gene calls are TRBV7-9 and TRBJ1-6; no clear D gene. CDR1 is SEHNR and CDR2 is FQNEAQ in the germline V gene (reference sequence). V lost 1 base and J 2 bases, leaving 15 bases between the germline ends. The CDR3 totals 18 residues. The CDR3 spells CASSLEYGLDAYNSPLHF. In DNA form, the CDR3 reads TGTGCCAGCAGCTTAGAGTATGGGCTGGACGCCTATAATTCACCCCTCCACTTT.

This clonotype was counted a few times. The rearrangement links TRBV19 to TRBJ2-2, with D perhaps matching TRBD1 (6 bases). This CDR3 is 14 amino acids long. CDR1 LNHDA and CDR2 SQIVND come from the germline V gene (reference sequence). Trimming shortened V by 9 bases and J by 2 bases, and 13 bases separated the two germline ends. The DNA for the CDR3 is TGTGCCAGCATCGGACAGACCAACACCGGGGAGCTGTTTTTT. It translates to CASIGQTNTGELFF.

As for this clonotype: A junction end diverges from the germline sequence, so it may reflect a read error. V gene TRBV7-9 combines with J gene TRBJ1-5; maybe TRBD1 (6 bases). The germline V gene encodes CDR1 SEHNR and CDR2 FQNEAQ (reference sequence). CDR3 length equals 15 residues. The CDR3 sequence: CDSIALLEGGQPQHF. Here the CDR3 DNA reads TGTGACAGCATCGCCCTACTTGAGGGGGGACAGCCCCAGCATTTT.

The CDR3 sequence is CASSVASGDQETQYF. The CDR3 DNA reads TGTGCCAGCAGTGTGGCTAGCGGGGACCAAGAGACCCAGTACTTC. The chain joins TRBV6-1 to TRBJ2-5; the match to TRBD2 covers 9 bases. This CDR3 contains 15 residues. Unmatched junction bases numbered 3, after V lost 4 bases and J lost 0 bases. Per germline, CDR1 MNHNS and CDR2 SASEGT.

This clonotype was counted many times. This sequence joins TRBV7-3 and TRBJ2-3; TRBD2 matches at 7 bases. Germline V gene lookup returns CDR1 SGHTA and CDR2 FQGTGA. J lost 0 bases, V lost 5 bases, and 8 bases had no gene match. CDR3 length: 16 residues. DNA for the CDR3: TGTGCCAGCAGCCCCTTCGGGGGGATTAGCACAGATACGCAGTATTTT. Translating gives CASSPFGGISTDTQYF.

This chain connects TRBV18 to TRBJ2-4; a possible D gene is TRBD2 (6 bases). V lost 2 bases, J lost 0 bases, and 14 bases lay in between. The V gene's germline CDR1 is KGHSH and CDR2 LQKENI. The CDR3 totals 17 residues. CDR3 DNA: TGTGCCAGCTCACCAAATGGACCGGGGGTAGCCAAAAACATTCAGTACTTC. Translated: CASSPNGPGVAKNIQYF.

This clonotype has a count of ten or more. This chain joins TRBV7-2 and TRBJ2-3; possibly TRBD1 for D (6 bases). V was pared by 4 bases and J by 2 bases, with 13 bases between. This CDR3 comprises 15 residues. Germline assignment: CDR1 SGHTA and CDR2 FQGNSA. The CDR3 reads CASSSRGQYTDTQYF. The CDR3 DNA follows: TGTGCCAGCAGCTCCCGAGGACAGTACACAGATACGCAGTATTTT.